These 18 T cell receptor beta chains share one sample of origin, sequenced in a study of blood T cells in healthy people across ages. Then a second PCR, running about 6 to 11 cycles, was carried out with a sample-barcoded 5' primer and a J-beta primer mix. TCRdb re-derived calls from the 5' RACE reads in MiXCR, one entry per CDR3 protein. The sample consists of over 600,000 distinct CDR3 sequences, about 21% of them appearing once. Sequences were obtained from blood. The receptor set was obtained from a man between 65 and 80 years old in good health.

The chain uses TRBV5-1 and TRBJ1-2; 8 bases align to TRBD1. Unmatched junction bases numbered 7, after V lost 4 bases and J lost 8 bases. The CDR3 contains 13 residues. Per the germline V gene, CDR1 is SGHRS and CDR2 is YFSETQ. The CDR3 sequence is CASSLGQGWGYTF. The CDR3 DNA reads TGCGCCAGCAGCCTCGGACAGGGTTGGGGCTACACCTTC.

This chain links TRBV7-3 with TRBJ2-3; D is unclear. V was pared by 3 bases and J by 1 base, with 14 bases between. This CDR3 contains 16 residues. Germline V lookup: CDR1 SGHTA, CDR2 FQGTGA. CDR3 coding DNA: TGTGCCAGCAGCTTGGGAAGCGCACGTGGCACAGATACGCAGTATTTT. Translated: CASSLGSARGTDTQYF.

The chain joins TRBV27 to TRBJ2-2; TRBD2 matches at 9 bases. The CDR3 contains 15 residues. Germline CDR1 reads MNHEY; CDR2 reads SMNVEV (reference sequence). CDR3 region: CASAREGTNTGELFF. Written as DNA, the CDR3 is TGTGCAAGTGCGCGGGAGGGTACAAACACCGGGGAGCTGTTTTTT.

Turning to this clonotype: This may come from a read error, since a much larger clone is one base off. The J gene is TRBJ1-5, the V gene TRBV3-1; 9 bases fit TRBD1. The CDR3 has 15 residues. Per germline, CDR1 LGHDT and CDR2 YNNKEL (reference sequence). The CDR3 DNA is TGTGCCAGCAGCCAAGCGGGACAGGGCAATCGGCCCCAGCATTTT. It is translated as CASSQAGQGNRPQHF.

This chain links TRBV27 with TRBJ2-3; D unclear. The germline gives CDR1 MNHEY, CDR2 SMNVEV (reference sequence). Trimming took 1 base from V and 2 from J, leaving 7 bases between them. This CDR3 comprises 14 residues. The CDR3, as DNA: TGTGCCAGCAGTTTATGGGGTTACACAGATACGCAGTATTTT. It yields the protein CASSLWGYTDTQYF.

This clonotype was counted at least ten times. The rearrangement joins TRBV7-6 to TRBJ2-1; D may be TRBD1 (6 bases). Germline loops: CDR1 SGHVS, CDR2 FNYEAQ. The length of the CDR3 is 15 residues. V lost 5 bases, J lost 4 bases, and 15 bases lay in between. Here the CDR3 reads CASSLSQGWYNEQFF. Written as DNA, the CDR3 is TGTGCCAGCAGCCTCAGCCAGGGGTGGTACAATGAGCAGTTCTTC.

This clonotype was counted a few times. The chain is built from TRBV11-2 and TRBJ2-1; 7 nucleotides match TRBD2. The germline V gene encodes CDR1 SGHAT and CDR2 FQNNGV. With V trimmed by 1 base and J by 8 bases, 8 bases remained unmatched. CDR3 length: 15 amino acids. The CDR3 here is CASSLGALAGDEQFF. The CDR3 DNA is TGTGCCAGCAGCTTAGGAGCCTTAGCGGGCGATGAGCAGTTCTTC. Variable domain in full (rest from reference TRBV11-2 and TRBJ2-1): EAGVAQSPRYKIIEKRQSVAFWCNPISGHATLYWYQQILGQGPKLLIQFQNNGVVDDSQLPKDRFSAERLKGVDSTLKIQPAKLEDSAVYLCASSLGALAGDEQFFGPGTRLTVL.

This clonotype has more than one count but fewer than ten. The chain uses TRBV5-1 and TRBJ1-1; D may be TRBD1 (6 bases). V lost 4 bases and J lost 2, with 15 bases in between. The CDR3 is made up of 15 amino acids. Germline-derived CDR1 and CDR2 are SGHRS and YFSETQ. Written as DNA, the CDR3 is TGCGCCAGCAGCCAATCACAGGGTCCAAACACTGAAGCTTTCTTT. Its protein product is CASSQSQGPNTEAFF.

This clonotype was picked up a small number of times. The chain recombines TRBV7-2 with TRBJ2-7; D gene uncertain. The CDR3 spans 13 residues. The V gene's germline CDR1 is SGHTA and CDR2 FQGNSA. With 1 base removed from V and 4 bases from J, the gap between germline ends came to 8 bases. CDR3 nucleotides: TGTGCCAGCAGCTTAGAACCCGTATACGAGCAGTACTTC. Translating it yields CASSLEPVYEQYF.

The V call is TRBV9, the J call TRBJ1-2, with D possibly being TRBD1 (5 bases). V lost 1 base and J 8 bases, leaving 15 bases between the germline ends. CDR3 size: 14 residues. Germline V gene data show CDR1 as SGDLS and CDR2 as YYNGEE. CDR3 amino acids: CASSVMPGTEGYTF. The CDR3 nucleotides are TGTGCCAGCAGCGTAATGCCAGGGACGGAGGGCTACACCTTC.

This clonotype was seen a few times. The chain recombines TRBV6-5 with TRBJ1-1; D ambiguous. The CDR3 loop spans 14 amino acids. The germline gives CDR1 MNHEY, CDR2 SVGAGI. Trimming cost V 0 bases and J 0 bases, with 5 bases left between them. The CDR3 here is CASSYSTLNTEAFF. CDR3 nucleotide sequence: TGTGCCAGCAGTTACTCGACACTGAACACTGAAGCTTTCTTT.

The J gene is TRBJ2-7, the V gene TRBV20-1, with D tentatively TRBD1 (5 bases). Looked up from germline, CDR1 is DFQATT and CDR2 is SNEGSKA (reference sequence). Trimming shortened V by 7 bases and J by 2 bases, and 9 bases separated the two germline ends. There are 11 residues in the CDR3. The CDR3 here is CSVDSTYEQYF. CDR3 DNA sequence: TGCAGTGTTGACAGTACCTACGAGCAGTACTTC.

A remark on this clonotype: The conserved final phenylalanine or tryptophan is absent from the CDR3, which likely points to a read error. The V gene is TRBV4-1, the J gene TRBJ1-2, with TRBD1 as a possible D gene (5 bases). CDR3 length: 15 amino acids. V lost 1 base, J lost 6 bases, and 15 bases lay in between. The germline V gene encodes CDR1 MGHRA and CDR2 YSYEKL. The CDR3 loop reads CASSQVGTPVDGYTS. In DNA form, the CDR3 reads TGCGCCAGCAGCCAAGTGGGGACGCCGGTGGATGGCTACACCTCC.

A remark on this clonotype: Mismatch with germline at one junction end may stem from a read error. The genes are TRBV6-1 and TRBJ2-6; D gene unclear. CDR3 length: 16 residues. The germline V gene has CDR1 MNHNS and CDR2 SASEGT. In nucleotides, the CDR3 is TGTGCCGGCAGTTATTCGCTTGACGCTGGGGCCAACGTCCTGACTTTC. Its translation is CAGSYSLDAGANVLTF.

This clonotype was seen ten or more times. V and J are TRBV10-3 and TRBJ2-5; D possibly matches TRBD1 or TRBD2 (5 bases each). The CDR3 is 14 residues long. The germline V gene encodes CDR1 ENHRY and CDR2 SYGVKD. V was trimmed by 4 bases and J by 4 bases, leaving 13 bases between them. CDR3 nucleotide sequence: TGTGCCATCAGTGCCGCCGTTGGGGGAGAGACCCAGTACTTC. Its translation: CAISAAVGGETQYF.

J is TRBJ2-7 and V is TRBV20-1, with TRBD2 matching 9 bases. The CDR3 contains 15 residues. Germline-derived CDR1 and CDR2 are DFQATT and SNEGSKA (reference sequence). With V trimmed by 0 bases and J by 7 bases, 10 bases remained unmatched. In DNA form, the CDR3 reads TGCAGTGCTAGAGATATGGCTAGCGGGGTGGTGGAGCAGTACTTC. This codes for CSARDMASGVVEQYF.

This clonotype came up a few times. The chain has TRBV5-1 and TRBJ2-7; D uncertain. CDR1 SGHRS and CDR2 YFSETQ come from the germline V gene. There are 16 residues in the CDR3. Trimming shortened V by 0 bases and J by 6 bases, and 19 bases separated the two germline ends. For the CDR3, the DNA is TGCGCCAGCAGCTTGGCGCCGCCAGGAGTCTTAAGCGAGCAGTACTTC. The encoded protein is CASSLAPPGVLSEQYF.

The rearrangement joins TRBV5-6 to TRBJ1-2; D gene uncertain. Looked up from germline, CDR1 is SGHDT and CDR2 is YYEEEE. The CDR3 loop spans 14 amino acids. The ends were cut back, 2 bases at V and 1 base at J, with 9 bases in the middle. The CDR3 DNA sequence: TGTGCCAGCAGCTTTTCAGATGTTAACTATGGCTACACCTTC. This translates into CASSFSDVNYGYTF.